This is a list of T cell receptor beta chains from one sample in a study of blood T cells in healthy people across ages. TCRdb used MiXCR to reprocess the 5' RACE reads, holding one entry per CDR3 protein. This repertoire shows hundreds of thousands of distinct CDR3 sequences, 45% to 60% found once; its top ten account for about 13%. The sequenced sample consisted of blood. The receptors here all came from a woman aged 80 or over in good health. CDR3s include the opening cysteine and the closing phenylalanine or tryptophan. D genes are given only for firm matches. Clone size is not always given. Where it is, it says once, few, many or a class for expanded clones.

J gene	D gene	clone size	V gene	CDR3 protein	CDR3 DNA
TRBJ2-3	TRBD2	.	TRBV28	CASSLPQRGSTDTQYF	TGTGCCAGCAGTCTACCTCAGCGGGGGAGCACAGATACGCAGTATTTT
TRBJ2-3	TRBD2	many	TRBV3-1	CASRGFLAGYIDTQYF	TGTGCCAGCAGGGGATTTCTAGCGGGGTATATAGATACGCAGTATTTT
TRBJ1-2	TRBD1	once	TRBV28	CASSPLQGYYGYTF	TGTGCCAGCAGTCCATTACAGGGGTACTATGGCTACACCTTC
TRBJ2-3	TRBD1	.	TRBV7-3	CASSLRAQGQFSGTDTQYF	TGTGCCAGCAGCTTAAGAGCACAGGGGCAATTTAGTGGCACAGATACGCAGTATTTT
TRBJ1-2	.	many	TRBV5-1	CASSPDYPLPYGYTF	TGCGCCAGCAGCCCTGACTACCCTCTCCCCTATGGCTACACCTTC
TRBJ2-7	.	few	TRBV2	CASSDEGKNEQYF	TGTGCCAGCAGTGATGAGGGTAAGAACGAGCAGTACTTC
TRBJ2-7	TRBD1	few	TRBV29-1	CSAGAGTASYEQYF	TGCAGCGCTGGGGCCGGGACAGCCTCCTACGAGCAGTACTTC
TRBJ2-5	.	.	TRBV29-1	CSVGAGGLQETQYF	TGCAGCGTTGGGGCCGGGGGCTTGCAAGAGACCCAGTACTTC
TRBJ2-3	TRBD2	.	TRBV3-1	CASSQVLAGGNTQYF	TGTGCCAGCAGCCAAGTACTAGCGGGGGGAAATACGCAGTATTTT
TRBJ2-4	.	.	TRBV7-8	CASSSSPGTVGLAKNIQYF	TGTGCCAGCAGCTCCTCTCCTGGGACGGTCGGACTAGCCAAAAACATTCAGTACTTC
TRBJ2-5	.	.	TRBV20-1	CSARDMGGQETQYF	TGCAGTGCTAGAGATATGGGGGGTCAAGAGACCCAGTACTTC
TRBJ2-1	.	.	TRBV3-1	CASSRTEGPRFF	TGTGCCAGCAGCAGAACTGAGGGGCCGAGGTTCTTC
TRBJ2-7	.	.	TRBV5-1	CASSRSSKPYEQYF	TGCGCCAGCAGCAGGTCCTCTAAACCCTACGAGCAGTACTTC
TRBJ2-7	TRBD2	many	TRBV6-2/TRBV6-3	CASNPAGGYRYEQYF	TGTGCCAGCAATCCAGCGGGAGGGTATCGGTACGAGCAGTACTTC
TRBJ2-5	.	.	TRBV28	CASLDYTRETQYF	TGTGCCAGCCTAGATTACACTCGGGAGACCCAGTACTTC
TRBJ2-1	TRBD2	.	TRBV28	CASSLLREPSGRTNNEQFF	TGTGCCAGCAGTTTGCTGCGGGAACCAAGCGGGAGGACGAACAATGAGCAGTTCTTC
TRBJ2-5	TRBD1	.	TRBV12-3/TRBV12-4	CASSPTRTGWETQYF	TGTGCCAGCAGTCCCACCAGGACAGGCTGGGAGACCCAGTACTTC
TRBJ1-1	TRBD1	few	TRBV10-3	CAISSTGEYTEAFF	TGTGCCATCAGTTCGACAGGGGAGTACACTGAAGCTTTCTTT
TRBJ2-5	.	.	TRBV5-1	CASSLVGVSQETQYF	TGCGCCAGCAGCTTAGTTGGGGTTTCCCAAGAGACCCAGTACTTC
TRBJ1-2	.	.	TRBV5-8	CASSVASAYYGYTF	TGTGCCAGCAGCGTGGCTTCGGCTTACTATGGCTACACCTTC
TRBJ2-3	.	many	TRBV5-1	CASRAAASTDTQYF	TGCGCCAGCAGGGCAGCGGCTAGCACAGATACGCAGTATTTT
TRBJ1-2	TRBD1	.	TRBV6-6	CASSFPDRANYGYTF	TGTGCCAGCAGTTTCCCCGACAGGGCTAACTATGGCTACACCTTC
TRBJ1-2	TRBD1	.	TRBV7-8	CASSLAWGDRGVRDGYTF	TGTGCCAGCAGCTTAGCTTGGGGGGACAGGGGGGTTAGGGATGGCTACACCTTC
TRBJ2-7	TRBD2	.	TRBV9	CASSVTPGTSGGSSYNEQYF	TGTGCCAGCAGCGTCACGCCCGGGACTAGCGGAGGGAGCTCCTACAATGAGCAGTACTTC
TRBJ2-3	.	many	TRBV5-4	CASSLRQQRDTQYF	.
TRBJ1-1	.	.	TRBV6-2/TRBV6-3	CASSSTLSGTEAFF	TGTGCCAGCAGTTCGACCCTTTCTGGGACTGAAGCTTTCTTT
TRBJ1-5	.	.	TRBV20-1	CSARDLTIYQPLHF	TGCAGTGCTAGAGATCTTACAATATATCAGCCCCTGCATTTT
TRBJ1-2	.	few	TRBV3-1	CASSQEPIRGYGYTF	TGTGCCAGCAGCCAAGAACCGATCAGGGGATATGGCTACACCTTC
TRBJ2-1	.	many	TRBV20-1	CSASRLDHYNEQFF	TGCAGTGCTTCGCGACTAGACCACTACAATGAGCAGTTCTTC
TRBJ2-1	.	many	TRBV3-1	CASSQRPNEQFF	TGTGCCAGCAGCCAAAGACCGAATGAGCAGTTCTTC
TRBJ2-7	.	.	TRBV2	CASSEGVAHEQYF	TGTGCCAGCAGTGAGGGGGTTGCCCACGAGCAGTACTTC
TRBJ1-6	.	.	TRBV6-6	CASSYSGAVNSPLHF	TGTGCCAGCAGTTACTCAGGAGCAGTTAATTCACCCCTCCACTTT
TRBJ2-7	TRBD2	.	TRBV20-1	CSANRLANEQYF	TGCAGTGCTAACCGACTAGCCAACGAGCAGTACTTC
TRBJ1-6	TRBD1	few	TRBV15	CATSRGDSLNSPLHF	TGTGCCACCAGCAGAGGGGACAGCCTTAATTCACCCCTCCACTTT
TRBJ1-4	TRBD1	.	TRBV6-2/TRBV6-3	CATSPGQGSTNEKLFF	TGTGCCACCAGCCCGGGACAGGGCTCAACTAATGAAAAACTGTTTTTT
TRBJ2-5	.	many	TRBV12-3/TRBV12-4	CASSLRGLGAQYF	TGTGCCAGCAGTTTAAGGGGCCTCGGGGCCCAGTACTTC
TRBJ2-5	.	many	TRBV7-9	CASSRKETQYF	TGTGCCAGCAGCCGGAAAGAGACCCAGTACTTC
TRBJ2-2	TRBD1	many	TRBV7-8	CASGWTGPVGELFF	TGTGCCAGCGGCTGGACAGGGCCGGTCGGGGAGCTGTTTTTT
TRBJ2-2	.	few	TRBV20-1	CSARGHRVRSGELFF	TGCAGTGCTAGAGGTCACAGGGTTCGATCCGGGGAGCTGTTTTTT
TRBJ2-3	TRBD2	many	TRBV12-3/TRBV12-4	CASSPLTSGGSSTDTQYF	TGTGCCAGCAGTCCCTTGACTAGCGGGGGGTCTAGCACAGATACGCAGTATTTT
TRBJ2-7	TRBD2	.	TRBV15	CSTSRDSAKGTRTSYEQYF	TGTTCCACCAGCAGAGATAGTGCTAAGGGGACTAGGACCTCCTACGAGCAGTACTTC
TRBJ2-7	.	.	TRBV20-1	CSASSERPSYEQYF	TGCAGTGCTAGTAGTGAACGCCCCTCCTACGAGCAGTACTTC
TRBJ2-1	.	once	TRBV29-1	CSVEGLVDEQFF	TGCAGCGTTGAAGGTCTCGTGGATGAGCAGTTCTTC